A single sample is the source of the 23 T cell receptor beta chains below, sequenced in a study of cytomegalovirus exposure and HLA in healthy donors. A multiplex PCR was run with 60 Vbeta primers and 13 Jbeta primers. Only in-frame clones appear in the TCRdb table, and some are missing; sequencing was by immunoSEQ multiplex PCR. Of approximately 150,000 clones listed, about 85% are singletons. The sequencing sample was made of PBMCs. The receptors come from a boy aged 2 to 9 in good health and CMV-seronegative.

The chain has TRBV15 and TRBJ1-1; a possible D gene is TRBD1 (5 bases). The V gene's germline CDR1 is LNHNV and CDR2 YYDKDF (reference sequence). The CDR3 contains 16 residues. V was cut by 0 bases and J by 0 bases, with 11 bases left in between. In DNA, the CDR3 is TGTGCCACCAGCAGAGATAAGGGGATGATGAACACTGAAGCTTTCTTT. Its protein is CATSRDKGMMNTEAFF.

The CDR3 region has the DNA TGTGCCAGCTCCCAAACAGGAAACACTAACTATGGCTACACCTTC. It translates to CASSQTGNTNYGYTF. The chain is built from TRBV18 and TRBJ1-2; possible D gene TRBD1, 5 bases. The CDR3 sequence is 15 residues long. Between the trimmed V and J ends, which lost 6 bases and 0 bases, there was a span of 14 bases. Germline loops: CDR1 KGHSH, CDR2 LQKENI.

This chain uses TRBV5-1 with TRBJ2-7; 9 positions match TRBD2. The CDR3 totals 15 residues. Germline V gives CDR1 SGHRS, CDR2 YFSETQ. The J segment lost 5 bases and the V segment lost 2 bases, leaving 8 bases of the junction unmatched. CDR3 residues: CASSLGTSLSDEQYF. In DNA form, the CDR3 reads TGCGCCAGCAGCTTAGGGACTAGCTTAAGTGACGAGCAGTACTTC.

This sequence joins TRBV7-2 and TRBJ2-3, with D perhaps matching TRBD2 (6 bases). With 4 bases removed from V and 5 bases from J, the gap between germline ends came to 19 bases. The CDR3 covers 16 residues. Per germline, CDR1 SGHTA and CDR2 FQGNSA. CDR3 amino acids: CASSSGRDGSKDTQYF. DNA for the CDR3: TGTGCCAGCAGCTCAGGACGGGACGGGAGTAAAGATACGCAGTATTTT.

This chain links TRBV19 with TRBJ2-6; 9 positions agree with TRBD1. The junction had 15 bases not matched to a gene; V was cut back by 6 bases and J by 0 bases. The germline V gene has CDR1 LNHDA and CDR2 SQIVND (reference sequence). The CDR3 has 20 residues. CDR3 loop: CASRSRQGVSYRSGANVLTF. The CDR3 DNA sequence: TGTGCCAGTAGGTCGAGACAGGGGGTTTCCTACCGCTCTGGGGCCAACGTCCTGACTTTC.

V is TRBV7-2 and J is TRBJ2-2, with 7 bases matching TRBD1. Trimming took 9 bases from V and 7 from J; bases not matched to a gene: 8. This CDR3 spans 13 amino acids. In germline, CDR1 is SGHTA, CDR2 FQGNSA. In DNA form, the CDR3 reads TGTGCCAGTGACAGGGAGCTGATCGGGGAGCTGTTTTTT. As protein: CASDRELIGELFF.

The CDR3 loop reads CASSPNAGGGRAGEQFF. In DNA, the CDR3 is TGTGCCAGCAGCCCTAACGCGGGGGGCGGGAGGGCCGGTGAGCAGTTCTTC. The chain links TRBV5-6 to TRBJ2-1; TRBD2 matches at 9 bases. V was clipped by 4 bases and J by 9 bases; unmatched bases: 17. The CDR3 has 17 residues. Germline CDR1 is SGHDT and CDR2 is YYEEEE. Complete variable domain (other parts from reference TRBV5-6 and TRBJ2-1): DAGVTQSPTHLIKTRGQQVTLRCSPKSGHDTVSWYQQALGQGPQFIFQYYEEEERQRGNFPDRFSGHQFPNYSSELNVNALLLGDSALYLCASSPNAGGGRAGEQFFGPGTRLTVL.

The V gene is TRBV5-4, the J gene TRBJ1-6; no clear D gene. The CDR3 loop spans 15 amino acids. Germline CDR1 reads SGHNT; CDR2 reads YYREEE (reference sequence). The V and J ends lost 1 base and 8 bases respectively, with 13 bases between them. The CDR3: CASSLSPRGHSPLHF. The CDR3 DNA reads as TGTGCCAGCAGCTTGAGTCCCCGGGGTCATTCACCCCTCCACTTT. The entire variable domain, with the rest obtained from reference TRBV5-4 and TRBJ1-6, is as follows: ETGVTQSPTHLIKTRGQQVTLRCSSQSGHNTVSWYQQALGQGPQFIFQYYREEENGRGNFPPRFSGLQFPNYSSELNVNALELDDSALYLCASSLSPRGHSPLHFGNGTRLTVT.

The chain is built from TRBV9 and TRBJ2-1; TRBD2 aligns across 11 bases. This CDR3 has 18 amino acids. Germline V CDR1 and CDR2: SGDLS, YYNGEE. The V segment lost 0 bases and the J segment 9 bases; nucleotides outside the gene matches: 14. Here the CDR3 reads CASSVEPPGTSGPSEQFF. CDR3 sequence (DNA): TGTGCCAGCAGCGTAGAACCACCCGGGACTAGCGGCCCCAGTGAGCAGTTCTTC.

The V and J genes are TRBV27 and TRBJ2-7, with D unclear. The ends were cut back, 3 bases at V and 1 base at J, with 7 bases in the middle. This CDR3 has 13 amino acids. CDR1 MNHEY and CDR2 SMNVEV come from the germline V gene (reference sequence). The CDR3 region is CASSFTVSYEQYF. The CDR3 nucleotides are TGTGCCAGCAGTTTTACAGTTTCCTACGAGCAGTACTTC.

The chain recombines TRBV5-1 with TRBJ2-7; D possibly corresponds to TRBD2 (5 bases). Trimming took off 3 bases at V and 3 bases at J, with 10 bases between the two ends. This CDR3 contains 13 residues. The germline V gene encodes CDR1 SGHRS and CDR2 YFSETQ. CDR3: CASSSTGNYEQYF. The CDR3 DNA sequence: TGCGCCAGCAGCTCGACGGGGAACTACGAGCAGTACTTC.

The chain employs TRBV28 and TRBJ1-2; D uncertain. The germline V gene has CDR1 MDHEN and CDR2 SYDVKM. This CDR3 has 13 residues. V lost 4 bases and J lost 8, with 14 bases in between. Here the CDR3 DNA reads TGTGCCAGCAGTTCCGGGGAGGTGAAAGGCTACACCTTC. This gives the protein CASSSGEVKGYTF.

The chain has TRBV11-3 and TRBJ2-5; maybe TRBD2 (6 bases). This CDR3 has 17 amino acids. V lost 7 bases, J lost 1 base, and 22 bases lay in between. Looked up from germline, CDR1 is SGHNT and CDR2 is YENEEA. The CDR3: CASTGETESGLQETQYF. Here the CDR3 DNA reads TGTGCCAGCACTGGAGAGACGGAATCGGGACTCCAAGAGACCCAGTACTTC.

The chain combines TRBV28 with TRBJ2-1; D possibly corresponds to TRBD1 (6 bases). The CDR3 spans 16 residues. The germline CDR1 and CDR2 sequences are MDHEN and SYDVKM. The germline V and J ends were trimmed by 5 bases and 0 bases, with 14 bases remaining between them. The CDR3, as DNA: TGTGCCAGCAGTCCCAACAGGGCCTTCTCCTACAATGAGCAGTTCTTC. Translating gives CASSPNRAFSYNEQFF.

The V call is TRBV12-5, the J call TRBJ1-5; maybe TRBD1 (6 bases). V lost 1 base and J 1 base, leaving 8 bases between the germline ends. The CDR3 has 15 amino acids. Germline V lookup: CDR1 LGHNT, CDR2 FRNRAP. This CDR3 reads CASGLATGSNQPQHF. The CDR3 DNA reads TGTGCTAGTGGTTTGGCTACAGGGAGCAATCAGCCCCAGCATTTT.

The J gene is TRBJ1-5, the V gene TRBV27, with TRBD1 identical over 8 bases. Trimming cost V 3 bases and J 2 bases; bases outside gene matches: 0. The CDR3 is 14 residues long. CDR1 is MNHEY and CDR2 is SMNVEV in the germline V gene (reference sequence). CDR3 in amino acids: CASSLGQGNQPQHF. The CDR3 DNA reads as TGTGCCAGCAGTTTGGGACAGGGCAATCAGCCCCAGCATTTT.

V and J are TRBV2 and TRBJ2-6; 8 nucleotides line up with TRBD1. V lost 6 bases to trimming and J lost 2 bases; unmatched junction nucleotides: 3. Germline loops: CDR1 SNHLY, CDR2 FYNNEI. This CDR3 contains 15 residues. The CDR3 sequence is CASREDRAGANVLTF. Here the CDR3 DNA reads TGTGCCAGCAGGGAGGACAGGGCTGGGGCCAACGTCCTGACTTTC.

The chain carries TRBV7-3 and TRBJ2-3, with 7 positions matching TRBD1. The V and J ends lost 5 bases and 4 bases, in that order; junction bases with no gene match: 3. The germline CDR1 and CDR2 sequences are SGHTA and FQGTGA. The CDR3 totals 13 residues. CDR3 region: CASSLTGADTQYF. The DNA of the CDR3 is TGTGCCAGCAGCCTCACAGGGGCAGATACGCAGTATTTT.

The rearrangement uses TRBV7-3 and TRBJ2-3; 14 bases are a match to TRBD2. Trimming took 4 bases from V and 4 from J; bases not matched to a gene: 4. Germline CDR1 and CDR2: SGHTA and FQGTGA. The CDR3 is 16 residues long. Here the CDR3 reads CASSSRLAGGPDTQYF. The DNA for the CDR3 is TGTGCCAGCAGCTCACGACTAGCGGGAGGGCCAGATACGCAGTATTTT.

This chain joins TRBV7-3 and TRBJ2-1, with 16 bases lining up with TRBD2. The CDR3 length is 20 residues. The germline CDR1 and CDR2 sequences are SGHTA and FQGTGA. Unmatched junction bases numbered 11, after V lost 5 bases and J lost 1 base. The DNA of the CDR3 is TGTGCCAGCAGCCCCCGGGGACTAGCGGGGGGGCTGGGGTCCTACAATGAGCAGTTCTTC. Its translation is CASSPRGLAGGLGSYNEQFF.

The rearrangement uses TRBV4-2 and TRBJ1-5, with unresolved D. Trimming stripped 1 base from V and 0 bases from J, with 10 bases between. The CDR3 contains 16 residues. The germline V gene has CDR1 LGHNA and CDR2 YNFKEQ. CDR3 coding DNA: TGTGCCAGCAGCCAAGTAGAGTCAAATAGCAATCAGCCCCAGCATTTT. The encoded protein is CASSQVESNSNQPQHF.

The chain joins TRBV28 to TRBJ2-7; TRBD2 aligns across 7 bases. CDR1 MDHEN and CDR2 SYDVKM come from the germline V gene. This CDR3 contains 14 residues. Losses at the gene ends were 6 bases for V and 6 bases for J; bases not matched to a gene: 11. The CDR3 loop reads CASRMPGLRGEQYF. DNA for the CDR3: TGTGCCAGCAGGATGCCGGGACTACGAGGCGAGCAGTACTTC.

DNA of the CDR3: TGTGCCAGCTCACGGAGGTCGGGACTAGCCACCTACGAGCAGTACTTC. Translated, it gives CASSRRSGLATYEQYF. The V call is TRBV18, the J call TRBJ2-7, with TRBD2 matching over 9 bases. The CDR3 has 16 residues. The germline V gene has CDR1 KGHSH and CDR2 LQKENI. V gave up 4 bases and J gave up 2 bases; unmatched junction bases: 9.